The next 27 T cell receptor beta chains were all read from a single sample in a study of cytomegalovirus exposure and HLA in healthy donors. Primers: 60 Vbeta forward and 13 Jbeta reverse. The data were produced by immunoSEQ multiplex PCR, yet TCRdb's version contains in-frame clones alone and is incomplete. The table shows 130,000 to 150,000 clones, with around 77% occurring only once. Sequences were obtained from PBMCs. The source is a woman aged 45 to 65 in good health and CMV-seronegative.

V gene TRBV12-5 combines with J gene TRBJ2-1; 12 positions match TRBD2. The CDR3 is 16 residues long. V was pared by 5 bases and J by 4 bases, with 6 bases of the junction left unmatched. The germline CDR1 and CDR2 sequences are LGHNT and FRNRAP. In DNA, the CDR3 is TGTGCTAGTGGTCCCAGACTAGCGGGGGCGTACAATGAGCAGTTCTTC. Protein product: CASGPRLAGAYNEQFF. The variable domain in full, completed from reference TRBV12-5 and TRBJ2-1, reads DARVTQTPRHKVTEMGQEVTMRCQPILGHNTVFWYRQTMMQGLELLAYFRNRAPLDDSGMPKDRFSAEMPDATLATLKIQPSEPRDSAVYFCASGPRLAGAYNEQFFGPGTRLTVL.

This clone has just a few counts. The gene calls are TRBV30 and TRBJ1-2; 7 bases are a match to TRBD1. This CDR3 contains 15 residues. CDR1 is GTSNPN and CDR2 is SVGIG in the germline V gene (reference sequence). The V gene end was trimmed by 0 bases and the J gene end by 0 bases; junction bases not matched to a gene: 4. CDR3 protein: CAWSVGTDANYGYTF. In nucleotides, the CDR3 is TGTGCCTGGAGTGTAGGGACAGACGCTAACTATGGCTACACCTTC. Full variable domain (outside the CDR3, taken from reference TRBV30 and TRBJ1-2): SQTIHQWPATLVQPVGSPLSLECTVEGTSNPNLYWYRQAAGRGLQLLFYSVGIGQISSEVPQNLSASRPQDRQFILSSKKLLLSDSGFYLCAWSVGTDANYGYTFGSGTRLTVV.

The J gene is TRBJ2-3, the V gene TRBV9; TRBD2 aligns across 10 bases. Germline V gene sequence: CDR1 SGDLS, CDR2 YYNGEE. J was trimmed by 6 bases and V by 0 bases; bases with no gene match: 7. The CDR3 is made up of 16 amino acids. CDR3 nucleotide sequence: TGTGCCAGCAGCGTAGGGGTAGCGGGGGGAGCTGATACGCAGTATTTT. Its translation is CASSVGVAGGADTQYF.

The chain combines TRBV19 with TRBJ2-7, with 7 positions matching TRBD1. The CDR3 runs 15 residues. Germline CDR1 reads LNHDA; CDR2 reads SQIVND (reference sequence). V shed 7 bases, J shed 3 bases, and the junction held 12 bases outside the gene matches. Here the CDR3 reads CASTGGPGQYYEQYF. The DNA of the CDR3 is TGTGCCAGTACCGGCGGACCGGGACAGTACTACGAGCAGTACTTC.

This clone appeared a few times. This chain uses TRBV5-1 with TRBJ1-1; 10 bases are a match to TRBD1. The CDR3 runs to 15 residues. V shed 0 bases, J shed 5 bases, and the junction held 4 bases outside the gene matches. In germline, CDR1 is SGHRS, CDR2 YFSETQ. The CDR3 nucleotides read TGCGCCAGCAGCTTGGACGGGACAGGGGAAACTGAAGCTTTCTTT. This codes for CASSLDGTGETEAFF. The variable domain in full, with the rest retrieved from reference TRBV5-1 and TRBJ1-1, is KAGVTQTPRYLIKTRGQQVTLSCSPISGHRSVSWYQQTPGQGLQFLFEYFSETQRNKGNFPGRFSGRQFSNSRSEMNVSTLELGDSALYLCASSLDGTGETEAFFGQGTRLTVV.

This rearrangement joins TRBV5-4 to TRBJ2-7, with 11 bases fitting TRBD2. After removal of 2 bases from V and 4 bases from J, the junction contained 2 bases not matched to a gene. Per germline, CDR1 SGHNT and CDR2 YYREEE (reference sequence). CDR3 length: 14 residues. The CDR3 loop is CASSFSGGAYEQYF. The DNA for the CDR3 is TGTGCCAGCAGCTTTAGCGGGGGGGCATACGAGCAGTACTTC.

The CDR3: CASSLGGTSDPRGEQFF. For the CDR3, the DNA is TGCGCCAGCAGCTTGGGGGGGACTAGTGACCCCCGGGGGGAGCAGTTCTTC. The chain is built from TRBV5-1 and TRBJ2-1; 8 bases line up with TRBD2. After removal of 0 bases from V and 10 bases from J, the junction contained 15 bases not matched to a gene. Germline V gene data show CDR1 as SGHRS and CDR2 as YFSETQ. The CDR3 contains 17 residues. Full variable domain (outside the CDR3, taken from reference TRBV5-1 and TRBJ2-1): KAGVTQTPRYLIKTRGQQVTLSCSPISGHRSVSWYQQTPGQGLQFLFEYFSETQRNKGNFPGRFSGRQFSNSRSEMNVSTLELGDSALYLCASSLGGTSDPRGEQFFGPGTRLTVL.

CDR3 amino acids: CASSEGLAGRRSYEQYF. The CDR3 region has the DNA TGTGCCAGCAGTGAAGGACTAGCGGGGAGACGCTCCTACGAGCAGTACTTC. V is TRBV6-1 and J is TRBJ2-5; 11 nucleotides align to TRBD2. The DNA end is more similar to TRBJ2-7, so the J call may be wrong. The CDR3 loop spans 17 amino acids. The V gene's germline CDR1 is MNHNS and CDR2 SASEGT.

The chain's CDR3 is CASSPEGADYGYTF. The CDR3 nucleotides read TGTGCCAGCTCACCAGAGGGGGCTGACTATGGCTACACCTTC. The chain joins TRBV18 to TRBJ1-2, with TRBD1 matching over 7 bases. The germline V gene has CDR1 KGHSH and CDR2 LQKENI. V gave up 2 bases and J gave up 3 bases; unmatched junction bases: 3. The CDR3 covers 14 residues.

This chain links TRBV27 with TRBJ2-2; the match to TRBD1 covers 8 bases. This CDR3 is 18 amino acids long. Losses at the gene ends were 6 bases for V and 2 bases for J; bases not matched to a gene: 14. Germline CDR1 MNHEY, CDR2 SMNVEV (reference sequence). The CDR3 reads CASRPRQGRGGNTGELFF. CDR3 DNA sequence: TGTGCCAGCAGACCCAGACAGGGGCGAGGGGGAAACACCGGGGAGCTGTTTTTT.

This sequence joins TRBV13 and TRBJ2-7, with TRBD1 matching over 9 bases. Germline loops: CDR1 PRHDT, CDR2 FYEKMQ (reference sequence). The V segment lost 5 bases and the J segment 5 bases; nucleotides outside the gene matches: 13. The CDR3 is made up of 16 amino acids. This CDR3 is CASSLSPGTGSNEQYF. CDR3 nucleotide sequence: TGTGCCAGCAGCCTCTCTCCCGGGACAGGGAGCAACGAGCAGTACTTC.

This clone appeared once. The chain joins TRBV15 to TRBJ2-7; 7 nucleotides match TRBD1. With 5 bases clipped from V and 1 base from J, the junction kept 5 bases outside the gene matches. Germline V gene data show CDR1 as LNHNV and CDR2 as YYDKDF (reference sequence). CDR3 size: 14 residues. This chain's CDR3 is CATSARQGSYEQYF. The CDR3 nucleotides are TGTGCCACCAGCGCCCGACAGGGTTCCTACGAGCAGTACTTC.

This chain links TRBV28 with TRBJ1-1; D is unresolved. Per germline, CDR1 MDHEN and CDR2 SYDVKM. The length of the CDR3 is 13 residues. The V gene lost 4 bases and the J gene lost 6 bases, with 12 bases spanning the gap. This chain's CDR3 is CASSYVALAEAFF. The DNA for the CDR3 is TGTGCCAGCAGTTACGTCGCACTGGCTGAAGCTTTCTTT.

J is TRBJ1-2 and V is TRBV7-2; 8 nucleotides match TRBD1. The CDR3 has 16 amino acids. From germline, CDR1 is SGHTA and CDR2 FQGNSA. The V and J ends lost 2 bases and 3 bases, in that order; junction bases with no gene match: 8. Written as DNA, the CDR3 is TGTGCCAGCAGCTTATCGACAGGGGCACAGGACTATGGCTACACCTTC. This gives the protein CASSLSTGAQDYGYTF.

CDR3 nucleotide sequence: TGCGCCAGCCGAGGGGGTTCTGGAAACACCATATATTTT. Translated, it gives CASRGGSGNTIYF. This chain uses TRBV10-1 with TRBJ1-3, with D possibly being TRBD1 (6 bases). V dropped 8 bases and J dropped 1 base, with 9 bases sitting between them. Germline CDR1 reads WNHNN; CDR2 reads SYGVQD (reference sequence). This CDR3 contains 13 residues.

The chain combines TRBV11-2 with TRBJ2-1; 7 nucleotides align to TRBD1. The CDR3 covers 16 residues. CDR1 is SGHAT and CDR2 is FQNNGV in the germline V gene. V lost 5 bases to trimming and J lost 2 bases; unmatched junction nucleotides: 9. This chain's CDR3 is CASSPARDRAYNEQFF. CDR3 DNA: TGTGCCAGCAGCCCAGCCCGGGACAGAGCCTACAATGAGCAGTTCTTC.

The rearrangement joins TRBV13 to TRBJ2-2; 12 nucleotides agree with TRBD2. There are 17 residues in the CDR3. Per the germline V gene, CDR1 is PRHDT and CDR2 is FYEKMQ (reference sequence). The V gene end was trimmed by 3 bases and the J gene end by 6 bases; junction bases not matched to a gene: 8. This CDR3 is CASSLTSGGEQAGELFF. The CDR3 DNA reads as TGTGCCAGCAGCTTGACTAGCGGGGGAGAACAGGCCGGGGAGCTGTTTTTT.

This chain uses TRBV18 with TRBJ2-5, with TRBD2 identical over 7 bases. Germline values: CDR1 KGHSH, CDR2 LQKENI. V was pared by 3 bases and J by 4 bases, with 2 bases of the junction left unmatched. This CDR3 has 13 amino acids. This CDR3 reads CASSPWGGETQYF. The CDR3 DNA is TGTGCCAGCTCACCCTGGGGGGGAGAGACCCAGTACTTC.

The rearrangement links TRBV19 to TRBJ1-1; D uncertain. This CDR3 has 14 amino acids. Germline CDR1 and CDR2: LNHDA and SQIVND (reference sequence). V was cut by 2 bases and J by 5 bases, with 12 bases left in between. CDR3 loop: CASSIKWRETEAFF. The CDR3, as DNA: TGTGCCAGTAGTATAAAATGGCGGGAGACTGAAGCTTTCTTT.

In this sample, this clone turned up a few times. The chain has TRBV29-1 and TRBJ1-1, with TRBD1 matching over 9 bases. V gave up 7 bases and J gave up 3 bases; unmatched junction bases: 6. Per the germline V gene, CDR1 is SQVTM and CDR2 is ANQGSEA. The CDR3 totals 13 residues. CDR3 residues: CSGGDREHTEAFF. The CDR3, as DNA: TGCAGCGGGGGGGACAGGGAGCACACTGAAGCTTTCTTT. The full variable domain, with the rest looked up from reference TRBV29-1 and TRBJ1-1, is SAVISQKPSRDICQRGTSLTIQCQVDSQVTMMFWYRQQPGQSLTLIATANQGSEATYESGFVIDKFPISRPNLTFSTLTVSNMSPEDSSIYLCSGGDREHTEAFFGQGTRLTVV.

Here the CDR3 reads CASSLTGGRFGGNQPQHF. CDR3 nucleotides: TGTGCCAGCAGCTTAACAGGGGGGAGGTTTGGAGGCAATCAGCCCCAGCATTTT. The genes are TRBV7-2 and TRBJ1-5; TRBD1 matches at 8 bases. CDR1 is SGHTA, CDR2 FQGNSA, per germline. The CDR3 spans 18 residues. V lost 2 bases and J lost 2; bases outside the gene matches: 11. Using reference TRBV7-2 and TRBJ1-5 for the parts outside the CDR3, the full variable domain is GAGVSQSPSNKVTEKGKDVELRCDPISGHTALYWYRQSLGQGLEFLIYFQGNSAPDKSGLPSDRFSAERTGGSVSTLTIQRTQQEDSAVYLCASSLTGGRFGGNQPQHFGDGTRLSIL.

The rearrangement joins TRBV2 to TRBJ2-7; 8 bases line up with TRBD2. The CDR3 totals 14 residues. Trimming removed 7 bases from V and 5 bases from J; junction bases left unmatched: 10. Germline assignment: CDR1 SNHLY and CDR2 FYNNEI. In nucleotides, the CDR3 is TGTGCCAGCACCTGGGGACTAGGGATAGACGAGCAGTACTTC. Its translation is CASTWGLGIDEQYF.

This clone has a single count. The genes are TRBV10-3 and TRBJ1-6; D is uncertain. CDR1 ENHRY and CDR2 SYGVKD come from the germline V gene. This CDR3 has 17 residues. The V end lost 6 bases, the J end lost 4 bases, and 19 bases lay between the germline ends. CDR3 in DNA: TGTGCCATCAGCCAAACGTCTCTTGGAGTTTATAATTCACCCCTCCACTTT. It translates to CAISQTSLGVYNSPLHF.

The rearrangement uses TRBV30 and TRBJ2-1; D perhaps matches TRBD1 (6 bases). V lost 3 bases to trimming and J lost 10 bases, with 13 bases between them. CDR1 and CDR2 from the germline V gene are GTSNPN and SVGIG (reference sequence). The CDR3 has 12 residues. The CDR3 nucleotides are TGTGCCTGGAGCGGGACACCTTTGGAGCAGTTCTTC. Protein sequence: CAWSGTPLEQFF.

For this clone: This sample also contains other DNA sequences that code for the same CDR3. This chain uses TRBV4-1 with TRBJ1-1; a weak D match, TRBD1 (6 bases). In germline, CDR1 is MGHRA, CDR2 YSYEKL. The ends were cut back, 0 bases at V and 10 bases at J, with 21 bases in the middle. The CDR3 runs to 16 residues. The CDR3 protein is CASSQDIGGSWGGAFF. As DNA, the CDR3 is TGCGCCAGCAGCCAAGATATCGGGGGCAGTTGGGGGGGAGCTTTCTTT.

V gene TRBV7-6 combines with J gene TRBJ2-1, with 7 nucleotides matching TRBD1. In germline, CDR1 is SGHVS, CDR2 FNYEAQ. The length of the CDR3 is 14 residues. The J segment lost 11 bases and the V segment lost 0 bases, leaving 7 bases of the junction unmatched. CDR3 coding DNA: TGTGCCAGCAGCTTAGCTTACAGGGGAACCCAGCAGTTCTTC. Its translation is CASSLAYRGTQQFF. Supplemented by reference TRBV7-6 and TRBJ2-1, the full variable domain reads GAGVSQSPRYKVTKRGQDVALRCDPISGHVSLYWYRQALGQGPEFLTYFNYEAQQDKSGLPNDRFSAERPEGSISTLTIQRTEQRDSAMYRCASSLAYRGTQQFFGPGTRLTVL.

This clone was found once. V gene TRBV5-1 combines with J gene TRBJ2-2; maybe TRBD1 (6 bases). The germline V gene has CDR1 SGHRS and CDR2 YFSETQ. Trimming cost V 4 bases and J 0 bases, with 13 bases left between them. The length of the CDR3 is 16 residues. CDR3 DNA sequence: TGCGCCAGCAGCCGTCTACAGGGCCCGAACACCGGGGAGCTGTTTTTT. This translates into CASSRLQGPNTGELFF.